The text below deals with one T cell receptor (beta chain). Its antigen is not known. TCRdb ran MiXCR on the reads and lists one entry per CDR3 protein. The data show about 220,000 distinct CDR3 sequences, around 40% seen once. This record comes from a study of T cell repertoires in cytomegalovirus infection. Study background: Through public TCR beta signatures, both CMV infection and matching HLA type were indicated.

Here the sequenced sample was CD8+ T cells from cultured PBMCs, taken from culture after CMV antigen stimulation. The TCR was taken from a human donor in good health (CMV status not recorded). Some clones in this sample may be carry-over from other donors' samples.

In DNA, the CDR3 is TGTGCCAGCAGCGGGGACACCCTTCACGAGGGCTATGGCTACACCTTC. It specifies CASSGDTLHEGYGYTF. The V and J genes are TRBV7-9 and TRBJ1-2; D is possibly TRBD1 (6 bases). Germline V lookup: CDR1 SEHNR, CDR2 FQNEAQ (reference sequence). V was clipped by 5 bases and J by 4 bases, with 20 bases between them. The CDR3 runs 16 residues.